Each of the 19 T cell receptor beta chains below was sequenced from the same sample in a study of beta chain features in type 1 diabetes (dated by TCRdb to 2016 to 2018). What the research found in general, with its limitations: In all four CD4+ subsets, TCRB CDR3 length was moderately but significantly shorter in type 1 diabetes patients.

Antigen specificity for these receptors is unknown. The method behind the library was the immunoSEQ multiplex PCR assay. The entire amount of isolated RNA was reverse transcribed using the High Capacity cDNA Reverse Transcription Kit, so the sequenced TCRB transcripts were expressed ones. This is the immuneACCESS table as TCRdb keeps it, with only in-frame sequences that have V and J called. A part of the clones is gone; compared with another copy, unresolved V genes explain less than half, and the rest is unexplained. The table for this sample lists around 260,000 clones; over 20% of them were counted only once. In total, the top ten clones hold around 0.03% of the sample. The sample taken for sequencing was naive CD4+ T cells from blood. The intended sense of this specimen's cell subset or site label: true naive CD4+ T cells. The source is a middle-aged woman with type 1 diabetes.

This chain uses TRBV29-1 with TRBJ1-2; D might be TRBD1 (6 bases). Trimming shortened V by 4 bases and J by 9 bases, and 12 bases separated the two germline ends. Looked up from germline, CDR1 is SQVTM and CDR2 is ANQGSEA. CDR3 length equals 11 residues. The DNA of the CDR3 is TGCAGCGTTGTGGTCAGGGGAAGCTACACCTTC. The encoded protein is CSVVVRGSYTF.

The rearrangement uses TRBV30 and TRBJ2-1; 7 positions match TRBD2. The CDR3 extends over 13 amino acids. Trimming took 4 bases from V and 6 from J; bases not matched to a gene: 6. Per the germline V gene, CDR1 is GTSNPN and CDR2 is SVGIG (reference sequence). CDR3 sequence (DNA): TGTGCCTGGACCGCCGGGGGGAGCAATGAGCAGTTCTTC. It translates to CAWTAGGSNEQFF.

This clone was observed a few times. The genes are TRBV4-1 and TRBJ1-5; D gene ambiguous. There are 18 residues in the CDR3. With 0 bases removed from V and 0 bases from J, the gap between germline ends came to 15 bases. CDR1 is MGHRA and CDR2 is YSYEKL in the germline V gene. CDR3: CASSQDILGSYSNQPQHF. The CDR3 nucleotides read TGCGCCAGCAGCCAAGATATCCTAGGCAGTTATAGCAATCAGCCCCAGCATTTT.

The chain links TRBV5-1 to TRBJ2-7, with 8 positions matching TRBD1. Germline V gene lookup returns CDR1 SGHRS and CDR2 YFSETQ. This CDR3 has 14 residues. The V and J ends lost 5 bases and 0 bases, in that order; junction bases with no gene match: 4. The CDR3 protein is CASRPGTGSYEQYF. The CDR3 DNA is TGCGCCAGCAGACCCGGGACAGGCTCCTACGAGCAGTACTTC.

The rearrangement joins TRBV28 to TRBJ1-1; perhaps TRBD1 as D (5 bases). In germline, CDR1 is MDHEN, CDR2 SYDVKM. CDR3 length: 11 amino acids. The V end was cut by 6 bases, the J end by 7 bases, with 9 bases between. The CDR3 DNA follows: TGTGCCAGCAGCCCCGACAGTGAAGCTTTCTTT. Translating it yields CASSPDSEAFF.

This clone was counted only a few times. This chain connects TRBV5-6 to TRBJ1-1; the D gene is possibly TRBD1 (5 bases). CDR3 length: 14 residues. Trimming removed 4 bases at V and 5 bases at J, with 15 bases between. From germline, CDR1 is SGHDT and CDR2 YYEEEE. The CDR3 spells CASSRDLGGTEAFF. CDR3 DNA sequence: TGTGCCAGCAGCCGGGACCTAGGAGGGACTGAAGCTTTCTTT.

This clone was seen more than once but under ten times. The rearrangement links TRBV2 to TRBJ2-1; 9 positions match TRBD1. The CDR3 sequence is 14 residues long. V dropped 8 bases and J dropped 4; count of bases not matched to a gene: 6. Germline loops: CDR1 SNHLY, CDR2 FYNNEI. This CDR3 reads CASHTGTGYNEQFF. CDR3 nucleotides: TGTGCCAGCCACACCGGGACAGGGTACAATGAGCAGTTCTTC.

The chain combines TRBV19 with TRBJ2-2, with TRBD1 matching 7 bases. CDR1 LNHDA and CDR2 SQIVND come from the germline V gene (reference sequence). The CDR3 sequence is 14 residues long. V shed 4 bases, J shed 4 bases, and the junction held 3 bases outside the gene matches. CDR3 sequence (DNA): TGTGCCAGTAGTACCCGGACAGGCACCGGGGAGCTGTTTTTT. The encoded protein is CASSTRTGTGELFF.

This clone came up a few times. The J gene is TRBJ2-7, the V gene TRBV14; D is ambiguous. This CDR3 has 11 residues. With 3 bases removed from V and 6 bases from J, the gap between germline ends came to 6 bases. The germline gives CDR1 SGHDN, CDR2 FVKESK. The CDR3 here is CASSQASEQYF. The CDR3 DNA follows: TGTGCCAGCAGCCAGGCTAGCGAGCAGTACTTC.

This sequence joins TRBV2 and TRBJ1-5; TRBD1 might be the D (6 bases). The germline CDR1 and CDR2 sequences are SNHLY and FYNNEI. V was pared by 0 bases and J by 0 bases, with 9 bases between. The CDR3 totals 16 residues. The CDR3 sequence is CASSEAGGDSNQPQHF. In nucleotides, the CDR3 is TGTGCCAGCAGTGAAGCAGGGGGGGATAGCAATCAGCCCCAGCATTTT.

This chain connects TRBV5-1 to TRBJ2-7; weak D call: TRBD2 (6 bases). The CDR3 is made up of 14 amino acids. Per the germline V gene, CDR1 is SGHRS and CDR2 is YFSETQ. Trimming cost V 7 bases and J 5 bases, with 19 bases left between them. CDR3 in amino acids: CASGGGVFENEQYF. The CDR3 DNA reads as TGCGCCAGCGGCGGAGGGGTCTTCGAAAACGAGCAGTACTTC. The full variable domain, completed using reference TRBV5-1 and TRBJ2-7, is KAGVTQTPRYLIKTRGQQVTLSCSPISGHRSVSWYQQTPGQGLQFLFEYFSETQRNKGNFPGRFSGRQFSNSRSEMNVSTLELGDSALYLCASGGGVFENEQYFGPGTRLTVT.

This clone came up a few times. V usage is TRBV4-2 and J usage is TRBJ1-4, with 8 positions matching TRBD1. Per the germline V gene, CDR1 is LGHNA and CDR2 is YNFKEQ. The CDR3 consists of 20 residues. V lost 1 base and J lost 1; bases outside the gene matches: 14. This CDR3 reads CASSQGFERDRPKTNEKLFF. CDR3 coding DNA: TGTGCCAGCAGCCAAGGCTTCGAAAGGGACAGGCCCAAAACTAATGAAAAACTGTTTTTT.

CDR3 nucleotide sequence: TGTGCCAGCATAGCCAATACCTACGAGCAGTACTTC. Protein: CASIANTYEQYF. The chain links TRBV28 to TRBJ2-7, with D uncertain. In germline, CDR1 is MDHEN, CDR2 SYDVKM. This CDR3 has 12 residues. Trimming left V 7 bases short and J 2 bases short, with 9 bases between.

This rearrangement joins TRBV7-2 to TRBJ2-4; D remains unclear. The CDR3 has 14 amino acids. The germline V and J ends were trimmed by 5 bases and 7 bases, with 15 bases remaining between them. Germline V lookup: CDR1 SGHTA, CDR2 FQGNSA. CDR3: CASSLRRSWNIQYF. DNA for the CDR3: TGTGCCAGCAGCCTACGTCGTTCTTGGAACATTCAGTACTTC.

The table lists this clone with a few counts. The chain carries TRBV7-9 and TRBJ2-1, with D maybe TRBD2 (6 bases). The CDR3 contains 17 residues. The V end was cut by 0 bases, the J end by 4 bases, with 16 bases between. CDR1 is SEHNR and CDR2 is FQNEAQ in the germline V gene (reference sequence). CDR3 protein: CASSLARDSWLYNEQFF. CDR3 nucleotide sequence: TGTGCCAGCAGCTTAGCCCGGGACTCCTGGCTATACAATGAGCAGTTCTTC.

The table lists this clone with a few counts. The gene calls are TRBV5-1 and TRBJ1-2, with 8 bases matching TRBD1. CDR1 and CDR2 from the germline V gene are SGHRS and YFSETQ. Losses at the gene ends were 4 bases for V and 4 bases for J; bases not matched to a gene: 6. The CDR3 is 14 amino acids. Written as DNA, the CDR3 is TGCGCCAGCAGCGTGGGACAGGTTGCCTATGGCTACACCTTC. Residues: CASSVGQVAYGYTF.

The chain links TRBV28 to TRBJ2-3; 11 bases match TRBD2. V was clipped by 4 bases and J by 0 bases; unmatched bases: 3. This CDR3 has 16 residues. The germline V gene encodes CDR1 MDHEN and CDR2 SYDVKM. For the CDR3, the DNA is TGTGCCAGCAGTTCGCGGACTAGCGGGAGCACAGATACGCAGTATTTT. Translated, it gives CASSSRTSGSTDTQYF.

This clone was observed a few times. The CDR3 DNA follows: TGTGCCAGCAGCGTAGGAGGTAGCGGGAGTGGTCATGAGCAGTTCTTC. This gives the protein CASSVGGSGSGHEQFF. This sequence joins TRBV9 and TRBJ2-1, with 9 bases aligning to TRBD2. The V gene end was trimmed by 0 bases and the J gene end by 8 bases; junction bases not matched to a gene: 9. From germline, CDR1 is SGDLS and CDR2 YYNGEE. This CDR3 region has 16 residues.

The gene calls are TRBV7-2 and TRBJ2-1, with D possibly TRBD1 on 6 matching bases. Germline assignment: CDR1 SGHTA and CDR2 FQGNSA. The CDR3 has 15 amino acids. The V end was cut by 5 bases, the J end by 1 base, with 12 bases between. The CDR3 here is CASSLRTGSYNEQFF. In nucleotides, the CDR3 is TGTGCCAGCAGCCTACGCACAGGGTCCTACAATGAGCAGTTCTTC.